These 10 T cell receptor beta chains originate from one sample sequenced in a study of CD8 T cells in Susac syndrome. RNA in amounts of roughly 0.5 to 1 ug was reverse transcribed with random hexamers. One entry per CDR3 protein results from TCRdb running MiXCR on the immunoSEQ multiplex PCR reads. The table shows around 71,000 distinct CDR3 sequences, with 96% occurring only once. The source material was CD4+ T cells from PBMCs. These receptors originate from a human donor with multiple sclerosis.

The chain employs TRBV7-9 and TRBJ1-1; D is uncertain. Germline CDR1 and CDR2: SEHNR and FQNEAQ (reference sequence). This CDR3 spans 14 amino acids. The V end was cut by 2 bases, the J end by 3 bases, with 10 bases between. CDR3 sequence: CASSLPPGHTEAFF. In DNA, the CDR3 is TGTGCCAGCAGCTTACCCCCCGGTCACACTGAAGCTTTCTTT.

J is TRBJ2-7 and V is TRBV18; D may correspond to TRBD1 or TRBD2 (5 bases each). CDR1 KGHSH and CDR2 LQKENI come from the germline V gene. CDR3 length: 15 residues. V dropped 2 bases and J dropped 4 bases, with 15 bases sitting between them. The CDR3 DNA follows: TGTGCCAGCTCACCATCGGGGCTCGTTGGGTACGAGCAGTACTTC. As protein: CASSPSGLVGYEQYF.

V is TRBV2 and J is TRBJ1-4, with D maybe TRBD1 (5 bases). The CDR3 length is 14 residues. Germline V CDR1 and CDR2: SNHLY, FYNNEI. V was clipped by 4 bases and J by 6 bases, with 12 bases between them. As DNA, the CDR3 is TGTGCCAGCAGTGCTCAGGGTGCGGATGAAAAACTGTTTTTT. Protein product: CASSAQGADEKLFF. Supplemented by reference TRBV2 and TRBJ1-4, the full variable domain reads EPEVTQTPSHQVTQMGQEVILRCVPISNHLYFYWYRQILGQKVEFLVSFYNNEISEKSEIFDDQFSVERPDGSNFTLKIRSTKLEDSAMYFCASSAQGADEKLFFGSGTQLSVL.

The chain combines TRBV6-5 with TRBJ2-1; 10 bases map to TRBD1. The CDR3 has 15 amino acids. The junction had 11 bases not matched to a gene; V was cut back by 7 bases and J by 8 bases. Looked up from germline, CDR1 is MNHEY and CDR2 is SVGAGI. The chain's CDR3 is CASKNRDRGGDEQFF. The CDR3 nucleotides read TGTGCCAGCAAGAACCGGGACAGGGGTGGGGATGAGCAGTTCTTC.

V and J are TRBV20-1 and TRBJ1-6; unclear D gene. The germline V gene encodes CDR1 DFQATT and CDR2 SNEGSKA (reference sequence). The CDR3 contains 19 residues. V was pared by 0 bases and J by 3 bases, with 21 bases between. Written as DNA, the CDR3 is TGCAGTGCTAGAGACCCTCGGGCCCCTACTACCCTCTATAATTCACCCCTCCACTTT. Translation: CSARDPRAPTTLYNSPLHF.

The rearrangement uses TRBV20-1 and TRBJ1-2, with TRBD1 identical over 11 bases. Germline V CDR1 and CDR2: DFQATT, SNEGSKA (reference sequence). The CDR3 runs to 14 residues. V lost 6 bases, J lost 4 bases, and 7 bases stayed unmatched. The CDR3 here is CSAPGQGGVYGYTF. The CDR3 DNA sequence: TGCAGTGCCCCGGGACAGGGGGGCGTCTATGGCTACACCTTC.

CDR3 nucleotide sequence: TGTGCCAGCAGTCTAGGGACACTTGGCTACACCTTC. This gives the protein CASSLGTLGYTF. The chain couples TRBV6-2 or TRBV6-3 to TRBJ1-2, with D maybe TRBD1 (6 bases). Deletions cut 5 bases from V and 7 bases from J, with 11 bases between. This CDR3 contains 12 residues. Germline values: CDR1 MNHEY, CDR2 SVGEGT.

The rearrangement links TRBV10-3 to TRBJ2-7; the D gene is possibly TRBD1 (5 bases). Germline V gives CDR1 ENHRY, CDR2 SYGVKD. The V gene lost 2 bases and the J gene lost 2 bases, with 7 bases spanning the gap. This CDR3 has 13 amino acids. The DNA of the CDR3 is TGTGCCATCAGTGAGAAGGGGACCTACGAGCAGTACTTC. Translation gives CAISEKGTYEQYF.

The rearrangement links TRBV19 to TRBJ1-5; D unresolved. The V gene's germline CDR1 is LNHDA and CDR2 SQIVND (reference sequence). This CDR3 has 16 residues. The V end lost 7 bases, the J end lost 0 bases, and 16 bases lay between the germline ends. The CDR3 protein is CASTEAVTHSNQPQHF. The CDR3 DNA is TGTGCCAGTACCGAGGCCGTTACCCATAGCAATCAGCCCCAGCATTTT.

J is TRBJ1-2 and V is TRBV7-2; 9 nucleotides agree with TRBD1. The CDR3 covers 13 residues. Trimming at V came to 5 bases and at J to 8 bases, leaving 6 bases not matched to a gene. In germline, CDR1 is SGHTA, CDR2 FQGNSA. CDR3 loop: CASSPQGAGGYTF. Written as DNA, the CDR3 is TGTGCCAGCAGCCCACAGGGGGCCGGGGGCTACACCTTC.